The following is a T cell receptor (beta chain) sequence with its context. Its antigen remains unknown. It was healthy bone marrow donors who served as donors. Despite likely unrecorded immune exposures, the donors were nominally healthy at the time of sampling. The data originate from a study of cytomegalovirus exposure and HLA in healthy donors. General study findings and limits: Accounts indicate the classifier identified cytomegalovirus status with strong specificity and sensitivity. Links to common viral pathogens appeared, in a later analysis, for several of the most significant clusters.

The CDR3 is 14 amino acids. Germline V gene sequence: CDR1 SGDLS, CDR2 YYNGEE. V gave up 3 bases and J gave up 0 bases, with 9 bases separating them. The PCR used 60 Vbeta and 13 Jbeta primers. This table comes from immunoSEQ multiplex PCR, and its TCRdb copy is limited to in-frame clones, with some not included. The sample yields about 130,000 clones, roughly four fifths seen once. This sequence joins TRBV9 and TRBJ2-5, with a weak D call TRBD1 (5 bases). Sequencing was performed on PBMCs. The clonotype comes from a woman aged 45-65 years in good health and CMV-seronegative. In nucleotides, the CDR3 is TGTGCCAGCAGCGCAACAGGTTACCAAGAGACCCAGTACTTC. Its translation: CASSATGYQETQYF. The full variable domain, completed using reference TRBV9 and TRBJ2-5, is DSGVTQTPKHLITATGQRVTLRCSPRSGDLSVYWYQQSLDQGLQFLIQYYNGEERAKGNILERFSAQQFPDLHSELNLSSLELGDSALYFCASSATGYQETQYFGPGTRLLVL.